The T cell receptor beta chain under discussion was sequenced for a study of T cell clonotyping in hematopoietic cell transplantation. Profiled with immunoSEQ multiplex PCR; TCRdb holds only in-frame clones, not every one. The sample includes 15,000 to 20,000 clones, around 71% of them seen just once. Germline V gene data show CDR1 as MDHEN and CDR2 as SYDVKM. V lost 5 bases, J lost 2 bases, and 13 bases lay in between. The CDR3 contains 15 residues. The sequenced sample was peripheral blood mononuclear cells. The source of this sequence is a woman in her fifties or sixties in good health. Some clones in this sample may be carry-over from other donors' samples. The chain employs TRBV28 and TRBJ1-3, with TRBD1 as a possible D gene (5 bases). This chain's CDR3 is CASSTRVSAGNTIYF. CDR3 nucleotide sequence: TGTGCCAGCAGTACCAGGGTGTCCGCTGGAAACACCATATATTTT.